This passage covers 7 T cell receptor beta chains from one sample sequenced in a study of blood T cell repertoires in COVID-19. TCRdb's copy holds only in-frame clones and misses some; the assay was immunoSEQ multiplex PCR. The data show roughly 160,000 clones, under 90% seen once. Material: PBMCs or T cells enriched from blood (not recorded which). The receptor set was obtained from a woman aged 55-70 years who had recovered from COVID-19.

V is TRBV14 and J is TRBJ1-1; D remains unclear. CDR3 size: 12 residues. V gave up 4 bases and J gave up 8 bases, with 11 bases separating them. Germline-derived CDR1 and CDR2 are SGHDN and FVKESK. Here the CDR3 DNA reads TGTGCCAGCAGCCCAAACCAGAGGGAAGCTTTCTTT. Encoded protein: CASSPNQREAFF. Looking up the rest from reference TRBV14 and TRBJ1-1 gives the full variable domain: EAGVTQFPSHSVIEKGQTVTLRCDPISGHDNLYWYRRVMGKEIKFLLHFVKESKQDESGMPNNRFLAERTGGTYSTLKVQPAELEDSGVYFCASSPNQREAFFGQGTRLTVV.

This clone appeared a single time. The V and J genes are TRBV5-1 and TRBJ2-3; 13 bases agree with TRBD2. The V and J ends lost 4 bases and 5 bases, in that order; junction bases with no gene match: 4. Germline values: CDR1 SGHRS, CDR2 YFSETQ. CDR3 length: 15 amino acids. The CDR3 nucleotides read TGCGCCAGCAGCAAACTAGCGGGGGGGCAAGATACGCAGTATTTT. Protein: CASSKLAGGQDTQYF.

This clone was seen once. This chain joins TRBV18 and TRBJ2-2, with D tentatively TRBD2 (6 bases). The V gene's germline CDR1 is KGHSH and CDR2 LQKENI. With 6 bases removed from V and 6 bases from J, the gap between germline ends came to 17 bases. The CDR3 totals 15 residues. The CDR3 protein is CASSPRLDPAGELFF. The CDR3, as DNA: TGTGCCAGCTCTCCGAGACTAGACCCCGCCGGGGAGCTGTTTTTT.

The sample holds a few counts of this clone. This chain connects TRBV5-1 to TRBJ2-1, with 7 positions matching TRBD1. Germline V CDR1 and CDR2: SGHRS, YFSETQ. After removal of 1 base from V and 9 bases from J, the junction contained 10 bases not matched to a gene. The CDR3 totals 15 residues. CDR3 protein: CASSLNTLQGSEQFF. The DNA for the CDR3 is TGCGCCAGCAGCTTGAACACATTACAGGGGAGTGAGCAGTTCTTC. The complete variable domain, with remaining parts taken from reference TRBV5-1 and TRBJ2-1, reads KAGVTQTPRYLIKTRGQQVTLSCSPISGHRSVSWYQQTPGQGLQFLFEYFSETQRNKGNFPGRFSGRQFSNSRSEMNVSTLELGDSALYLCASSLNTLQGSEQFFGPGTRLTVL.

The CDR3: CASSAGQGWDEQYF. The CDR3 DNA reads TGTGCCAGTAGTGCCGGACAGGGATGGGACGAGCAGTACTTC. The V gene is TRBV19, the J gene TRBJ2-7; 8 bases are shared with TRBD1. The CDR3 is made up of 14 amino acids. J lost 5 bases, V lost 5 bases, and 8 bases had no gene match. CDR1 and CDR2 from the germline V gene are LNHDA and SQIVND (reference sequence). Filled out from reference TRBV19 and TRBJ2-7, the complete variable domain reads DGGITQSPKYLFRKEGQNVTLSCEQNLNHDAMYWYRQDPGQGLRLIYYSQIVNDFQKGDIAEGYSVSREKKESFPLTVTSAQKNPTAFYLCASSAGQGWDEQYFGPGTRLTVT.

This clone came up a few times. The chain has TRBV24-1 and TRBJ2-5; 9 nucleotides match TRBD1. Germline CDR1 KGHDR, CDR2 SFDVKD. After removal of 5 bases from V and 4 bases from J, the junction contained 7 bases not matched to a gene. The CDR3 runs to 15 residues. As DNA, the CDR3 is TGTGCCACCAGTGGGGGACAGGGTGCAGGAGAGACCCAGTACTTC. Encoded protein: CATSGGQGAGETQYF.

The gene calls are TRBV27 and TRBJ1-5, with D uncertain. Germline CDR1 and CDR2: MNHEY and SMNVEV (reference sequence). V lost 3 bases and J 2 bases, leaving 5 bases between the germline ends. The CDR3 extends over 13 amino acids. For the CDR3, the DNA is TGTGCCAGCAGTTTCGCAGGCAATCAGCCCCAGCATTTT. Protein: CASSFAGNQPQHF.